The clone carrying this T cell receptor beta chain was counted a single time. This sample was taken from a study of T cell changes during pregnancy in multiple sclerosis. Trimming cost V 5 bases and J 5 bases, with 14 bases left between them. The germline V gene encodes CDR1 SGHTA and CDR2 FQGNSA. The CDR3 has 14 residues. Assay: immunoSEQ multiplex PCR; the TCRdb copy retains only in-frame clones and omits some. The table records 40,000 to 55,000 clones, roughly 90% of them present only once. Sequencing used peripheral blood, obtained in the first trimester of pregnancy. This TCR was sampled from a female donor in good health, enrolled as a control in a pregnancy study. V is TRBV7-2 and J is TRBJ2-3, with a weak D call TRBD2 (5 bases). CDR3 DNA sequence: TGTGCCAGCAGCAAGCGGTTGGCAAAAGATACGCAGTATTTT. It specifies CASSKRLAKDTQYF.